The 2 T cell receptor beta chains below come from one sample, sequenced in a study of shared clonotypes between healthy human individuals. Here immunoSEQ multiplex PCR was the method, and the copy in TCRdb shows in-frame clones only, minus some. The sample lists millions of clones, over 85% seen once, with over 0.12% in the top ten. Sequenced sample: naive CD4+ T cells sorted from blood. Sample subset: CD45RA+ positively selected. All receptors derive from a man younger than 30 in good health.

This sequence joins TRBV6-1 and TRBJ2-2; possibly TRBD2 for D (5 bases). The CDR3 totals 14 residues. Germline values: CDR1 MNHNS, CDR2 SASEGT. Trimming stripped 6 bases from V and 1 base from J, with 9 bases between. DNA for the CDR3: TGTGCCAGCAGAGCGGACCGGAACACCGGGGAGCTGTTTTTT. It yields the protein CASRADRNTGELFF.

The rearrangement joins TRBV10-3 to TRBJ1-5; D uncertain. Per the germline V gene, CDR1 is ENHRY and CDR2 is SYGVKD. The CDR3 sequence is 15 residues long. V shed 5 bases and J shed 1 base, with 12 bases lying between them. CDR3 amino acids: CAISIGVESNQPQHF. Here the CDR3 DNA reads TGTGCCATCAGTATCGGAGTGGAGAGCAATCAGCCCCAGCATTTT.